The 21 T cell receptor beta chains below were found in one sample sequenced in a study of T cell repertoires in cytomegalovirus infection. Their antigens are not known. From the reads, TCRdb called clonotypes with MiXCR, one entry per CDR3 protein. The sample has about 830,000 distinct CDR3 sequences; approximately 32% are singletons. This sample comprised cultured CD8+ T cells from PBMCs, obtained from culture after CMV antigen stimulation. These receptors were obtained from a human donor in good health (CMV status not recorded). Some clones in this sample may be carry-over from other donors' samples.

On this clonotype itself: This could be a read error, since a much larger clone is one nucleotide away. V and J are TRBV6-1 and TRBJ1-2; D is ambiguous. From germline, CDR1 is MNHNS and CDR2 SASEGT. This CDR3 is built from 16 residues. V dropped 7 bases and J dropped 5 bases, with 23 bases sitting between them. CDR3 coding DNA: TGTGCCAGCAACTCCGGGATGCACGGGTCCGTGTATGGCTACACCTTC. This sequence encodes CASNSGMHGSVYGYTF.

The V call is TRBV6-6, the J call TRBJ2-3; 7 positions match TRBD2. The CDR3 is made up of 16 amino acids. V gave up 0 bases and J gave up 3 bases; unmatched junction bases: 6. CDR1 and CDR2 from the germline V gene are MNHNY and SVGAGI (reference sequence). CDR3 sequence: CASSYSPGRGTDTQYF. The CDR3 nucleotides read TGTGCCAGCAGTTACTCCCCAGGGAGGGGTACAGATACGCAGTATTTT.

The chain is built from TRBV5-6 and TRBJ1-1; D gene ambiguous. Trimming cost V 4 bases and J 7 bases, with 17 bases left between them. The CDR3 is 14 residues long. Per germline, CDR1 SGHDT and CDR2 YYEEEE. In nucleotides, the CDR3 is TGTGCCAGCAGCATGGGCATCAACCCAAATGAAGCTTTCTTT. Encoded protein: CASSMGINPNEAFF.

The chain uses TRBV27 and TRBJ2-7; D might be TRBD1 (5 bases). V was clipped by 8 bases and J by 1 base, with 12 bases between them. Germline-derived CDR1 and CDR2 are MNHEY and SMNVEV (reference sequence). The CDR3 is 13 amino acids. Written as DNA, the CDR3 is TGTGCCAGCGCAACAGGCCCATCCTACGAGCAGTACTTC. Translating gives CASATGPSYEQYF.

The J gene is TRBJ2-3, the V gene TRBV19, with D perhaps TRBD2 (6 bases). CDR1 is LNHDA, CDR2 SQIVND, per germline (reference sequence). The CDR3 consists of 14 residues. Trimming stripped 5 bases from V and 8 bases from J, with 17 bases between. Here the CDR3 reads CASSPPSSARTQYF. In DNA form, the CDR3 reads TGTGCCAGTAGTCCTCCGTCTAGCGCCCGTACGCAGTATTTT. The entire variable domain, with the rest obtained from reference TRBV19 and TRBJ2-3, is as follows: DGGITQSPKYLFRKEGQNVTLSCEQNLNHDAMYWYRQDPGQGLRLIYYSQIVNDFQKGDIAEGYSVSREKKESFPLTVTSAQKNPTAFYLCASSPPSSARTQYFGPGTRLTVL.

This clonotype has more than one count but fewer than ten. V and J are TRBV7-9 and TRBJ2-5; TRBD1 or TRBD2 may be the D gene (6 bases each). Trimming removed 5 bases from V and 2 bases from J, with 12 bases in between. The germline CDR1 and CDR2 sequences are SEHNR and FQNEAQ (reference sequence). The CDR3 is made up of 14 amino acids. DNA of the CDR3: TGTGCCAGCAGCCGTGGGGGGCAGCAAGAGACCCAGTACTTC. Protein product: CASSRGGQQETQYF.

This clonotype was observed many times. The chain carries TRBV5-6 and TRBJ1-3; D not certain. CDR3 length equals 17 residues. Germline values: CDR1 SGHDT, CDR2 YYEEEE. V was cut by 4 bases and J by 0 bases, with 17 bases left in between. CDR3 nucleotide sequence: TGTGCCAGCAGCAGATGGACCGTACCCTTCTCTGGAAACACCATATATTTT. Residues: CASSRWTVPFSGNTIYF.

The chain is built from TRBV19 and TRBJ1-5; D is unclear. CDR3 length equals 15 residues. Germline lookup yields CDR1 LNHDA and CDR2 SQIVND (reference sequence). V was pared by 5 bases and J by 4 bases, with 15 bases between. The CDR3 is CASSETDLGNQPQHF. As DNA, the CDR3 is TGTGCCAGTAGTGAGACGGATCTAGGAAATCAGCCCCAGCATTTT.

J is TRBJ2-6 and V is TRBV3-1, with D perhaps TRBD2 (6 bases). The CDR3 is 16 residues long. V gave up 6 bases and J gave up 4 bases, with 16 bases separating them. CDR1 LGHDT and CDR2 YNNKEL come from the germline V gene (reference sequence). The CDR3 nucleotides are TGTGCCAGCAGGGAGGGGCAGGAGCTCGGGGCCAACGTCCTGACTTTC. Translating gives CASREGQELGANVLTF.

This rearrangement joins TRBV19 to TRBJ2-4, with D perhaps matching TRBD2 (5 bases). V lost 3 bases and J lost 0, with 21 bases in between. The CDR3 has 19 amino acids. Germline assignment: CDR1 LNHDA and CDR2 SQIVND (reference sequence). This chain's CDR3 is CASSIVEGWTGVAKNIQYF. The CDR3 DNA is TGTGCCAGTAGTATCGTCGAAGGTTGGACTGGGGTAGCCAAAAACATTCAGTACTTC.

In this sample, this clonotype turned up many times. The chain combines TRBV7-2 with TRBJ2-7; 8 positions match TRBD1. With V trimmed by 3 bases and J by 3 bases, 10 bases remained unmatched. CDR3 length: 16 amino acids. Germline-derived CDR1 and CDR2 are SGHTA and FQGNSA. The CDR3 sequence: CASSLVSRGLIYEQYF. CDR3 sequence (DNA): TGTGCCAGCAGCTTGGTATCCAGGGGGCTAATCTACGAGCAGTACTTC.

This clonotype was seen only a few times. The J gene is TRBJ2-1, the V gene TRBV6-5, with 7 bases identical to TRBD2. Per germline, CDR1 MNHEY and CDR2 SVGAGI. This CDR3 is 13 amino acids long. With V trimmed by 2 bases and J by 8 bases, 3 bases remained unmatched. The CDR3 loop reads CASSYGGVDEQFF. CDR3 sequence (DNA): TGTGCCAGCAGTTACGGGGGGGTCGATGAGCAGTTCTTC.

This clonotype was counted only a few times. The chain links TRBV5-1 to TRBJ1-1, with 9 nucleotides matching TRBD1. The germline V gene encodes CDR1 SGHRS and CDR2 YFSETQ. V shed 3 bases, J shed 3 bases, and the junction held 3 bases outside the gene matches. There are 14 residues in the CDR3. The chain's CDR3 is CASSWDRAYTEAFF. CDR3 DNA sequence: TGCGCCAGCAGCTGGGACAGGGCGTACACTGAAGCTTTCTTT.

On this clonotype: The conserved phenylalanine or tryptophan is not found at the CDR3 terminus, so this likely reflects a read error. DNA for the CDR3: TGTGCCATCAGTGCCTTAAAGGCTAGCGGGGGGAGGGGCTCCTACAATGAGCAGTTCATC. Translated, it gives CAISALKASGGRGSYNEQFI. This rearrangement joins TRBV10-3 to TRBJ2-1; 11 bases line up with TRBD2. Germline loops: CDR1 ENHRY, CDR2 SYGVKD. This CDR3 region has 20 residues. J gave up 0 bases and V 4 bases, and 14 bases lay outside the gene matches.

With respect to this clonotype: The junction shows a germline mismatch at one end, possibly a read error. The gene calls are TRBV7-6 and TRBJ2-5; D is uncertain. The CDR3 has 13 amino acids. Germline V gene sequence: CDR1 SGHVS, CDR2 FNYEAQ. CDR3 protein: CASSLALQETEYF. CDR3 DNA: TGTGCCAGCAGCTTAGCGCTGCAAGAGACCGAGTACTTC. Variable domain in full (rest from reference TRBV7-6 and TRBJ2-5): GAGVSQSPRYKVTKRGQDVALRCDPISGHVSLYWYRQALGQGPEFLTYFNYEAQQDKSGLPNDRFSAERPEGSISTLTIQRTEQRDSAMYRCASSLALQETEYFGPGTRLLVL.

To note about this clonotype: Given a much more abundant clone one base away, this may be a read error. This sequence joins TRBV7-2 and TRBJ2-1; D ambiguous. The CDR3 sequence is 16 residues long. CDR1 is SGHTA, CDR2 FQGNSA, per germline. V was pared by 0 bases and J by 2 bases, with 11 bases between. CDR3 loop: CASSLAREAPYNEQFF. The CDR3 DNA reads as TGTGCCAGCAGCTTAGCGCGAGAGGCCCCCTACAATGAGCAGTTCTTC. The whole variable domain, remainder taken from reference TRBV7-2 and TRBJ2-1, is GAGVSQSPSNKVTEKGKDVELRCDPISGHTALYWYRQSLGQGLEFLIYFQGNSAPDKSGLPSDRFSAERTGGSVSTLTIQRTQQEDSAVYLCASSLAREAPYNEQFFGPGTRLTVL.

Only a few counts were recorded for this clonotype. The chain uses TRBV4-1 and TRBJ2-1; 12 bases are a match to TRBD2. V lost 0 bases to trimming and J lost 0 bases; unmatched junction nucleotides: 6. The length of the CDR3 is 19 residues. Germline V lookup: CDR1 MGHRA, CDR2 YSYEKL. CDR3 protein: CASSQDPLAGGVSYNEQFF. CDR3 bases: TGCGCCAGCAGCCAAGACCCACTAGCGGGGGGTGTCTCCTACAATGAGCAGTTCTTC.

This chain uses TRBV2 with TRBJ2-1; 7 bases map to TRBD2. Trimming took 10 bases from V and 13 from J; bases not matched to a gene: 13. The CDR3 is 12 residues long. The V gene's germline CDR1 is SNHLY and CDR2 FYNNEI. The CDR3, as DNA: TGTGCCACCCTAAGAGTCGGGGGGTCTCAGTTCTTC. Encoded protein: CATLRVGGSQFF.

This clonotype occurred a few times. The chain links TRBV19 to TRBJ1-2; the match to TRBD1 covers 9 bases. V dropped 3 bases and J dropped 4; count of bases not matched to a gene: 15. This CDR3 is 18 amino acids long. Germline CDR1 reads LNHDA; CDR2 reads SQIVND (reference sequence). The CDR3, as DNA: TGTGCCAGTAGTATTTTCTTCGTTCCGGGACAGGGCCTCTATGGCTACACCTTC. Amino acid sequence: CASSIFFVPGQGLYGYTF.

The chain uses TRBV7-6 and TRBJ2-2, with D unresolved. CDR1 and CDR2 from the germline V gene are SGHVS and FNYEAQ. The CDR3 is made up of 15 amino acids. Deletions cut 4 bases from V and 5 bases from J, with 14 bases between. The DNA of the CDR3 is TGTGCCAGCAGCTCCTTGGAAGATGAGACCGGGGAGCTGTTTTTT. This encodes CASSSLEDETGELFF.

The rearrangement uses TRBV19 and TRBJ2-1; 11 bases map to TRBD2. The CDR3 loop spans 14 amino acids. V lost 7 bases to trimming and J lost 7 bases; unmatched junction nucleotides: 6. Per the germline V gene, CDR1 is LNHDA and CDR2 is SQIVND (reference sequence). CDR3 region: CASTLTSGVNEQFF. In nucleotides, the CDR3 is TGTGCCAGTACTCTGACTAGCGGGGTTAATGAGCAGTTCTTC.